These 19 T cell receptor beta chains share one sample of origin, sequenced in a study of shared clonotypes between healthy human individuals. Here immunoSEQ multiplex PCR was the method, and the copy in TCRdb shows in-frame clones only, minus some. Here the sample spans 400,000 to 600,000 clones, 79% being singletons. The material sequenced was PBMCs. These receptors were taken from a woman in her thirties or forties in good health. Some clones in this sample may be carry-over from other donors' samples.

This clone was counted between two and nine times. In DNA form, the CDR3 reads TGTGCCTGGAGTCTGGACAGCAATCAGCCCCAGCATTTT. Protein product: CAWSLDSNQPQHF. V is TRBV30 and J is TRBJ1-5; no clear D. The V and J ends lost 2 bases and 1 base respectively, with 6 bases between them. Looked up from germline, CDR1 is GTSNPN and CDR2 is SVGIG (reference sequence). The CDR3 consists of 13 residues.

Note on this clone: Other DNA sequences within the sample encode an identical CDR3. The CDR3 DNA reads as TGTGCCAGCAGTGAGGGGGGCTCTGGGGCCAACGTCCTGACTTTC. It specifies CASSEGGSGANVLTF. J is TRBJ2-6 and V is TRBV6-4, with a tentative D call TRBD2 (6 bases). Between the trimmed V and J ends, which lost 3 bases and 0 bases, there was a span of 6 bases. Germline lookup yields CDR1 MRHNA and CDR2 SNTAGT. CDR3 length equals 15 residues.

Concerning this clone: Different DNA sequences within this sample yield the same CDR3. This chain connects TRBV28 to TRBJ2-2; D may be TRBD2 (6 bases). The CDR3 is 15 amino acids. Per germline, CDR1 MDHEN and CDR2 SYDVKM. Between the trimmed V and J ends, which lost 3 bases and 2 bases, there was a span of 10 bases. CDR3 residues: CASSLGGGNTGELFF. Here the CDR3 DNA reads TGTGCCAGCAGTTTGGGGGGAGGAAACACCGGGGAGCTGTTTTTT.

The V and J genes are TRBV2 and TRBJ2-7, with D uncertain. Germline values: CDR1 SNHLY, CDR2 FYNNEI. V was clipped by 8 bases and J by 4 bases, with 6 bases between them. The CDR3 runs to 10 residues. CDR3 region: CASGQYEQYF. The DNA of the CDR3 is TGTGCCAGCGGCCAGTACGAGCAGTACTTC.

The chain uses TRBV18 and TRBJ1-3; maybe TRBD1 (6 bases). Germline CDR1 KGHSH, CDR2 LQKENI. V shed 3 bases and J shed 0 bases, with 12 bases lying between them. This CDR3 comprises 16 residues. The CDR3 DNA follows: TGTGCCAGCTCACCCGGGGGGACAATCTCTGGAAACACCATATATTTT. It is translated as CASSPGGTISGNTIYF.

This chain uses TRBV7-9 with TRBJ1-3; D remains ambiguous. The ends were cut back, 6 bases at V and 0 bases at J, with 9 bases in the middle. The CDR3 has 14 residues. Germline V lookup: CDR1 SEHNR, CDR2 FQNEAQ (reference sequence). The CDR3 here is CASRSILSGNTIYF. The CDR3 bases are TGTGCCAGCAGATCAATTCTCTCTGGAAACACCATATATTTT.

The chain is built from TRBV9 and TRBJ1-5, with TRBD1 as a possible D gene (5 bases). The CDR3 length is 15 residues. V was trimmed by 0 bases and J by 4 bases, leaving 11 bases between them. The germline CDR1 and CDR2 sequences are SGDLS and YYNGEE. The CDR3 DNA reads as TGTGCCAGCAGCGTAGATGGGGCGAGAAATCAGCCCCAGCATTTT. As protein: CASSVDGARNQPQHF.

The V call is TRBV6-1, the J call TRBJ1-1; 7 positions agree with TRBD1. In germline, CDR1 is MNHNS, CDR2 SASEGT. This CDR3 has 14 residues. Germline trimming cut 5 bases from V and 0 bases from J; bases unmatched to any gene: 3. CDR3 bases: TGTGCCAGCAGTCCAACAGGGGTGAACACTGAAGCTTTCTTT. Its translation is CASSPTGVNTEAFF.

Details on this clone: Distinct nucleotide sequences in the sample also encode this CDR3. This chain links TRBV25-1 with TRBJ1-5; D possibly corresponds to TRBD1 (6 bases). CDR1 is MGHDK, CDR2 SYGVNS, per germline. With 2 bases removed from V and 1 base from J, the gap between germline ends came to 9 bases. CDR3 length equals 15 residues. CDR3 residues: CASSEGGASNQPQHF. CDR3 coding DNA: TGTGCCAGCAGTGAAGGGGGCGCGAGCAATCAGCCCCAGCATTTT.

The rearrangement uses TRBV5-1 and TRBJ2-5; the match to TRBD1 covers 7 bases. The CDR3 consists of 15 residues. In germline, CDR1 is SGHRS, CDR2 YFSETQ. V lost 0 bases and J lost 5; bases outside the gene matches: 7. CDR3 residues: CASSLEQGWQETQYF. CDR3 nucleotide sequence: TGCGCCAGCAGCTTGGAACAGGGGTGGCAGGAGACCCAGTACTTC.

This clone was picked up one time. The CDR3 reads CASSLLDGELFF. The CDR3 coding sequence is TGTGCCAGCTCCTTATTGGACGGGGAGCTGTTTTTT. The chain employs TRBV18 and TRBJ2-2; D remains ambiguous. This CDR3 has 12 residues. Trimming took 6 bases from V and 7 from J, leaving 9 bases between them. Germline CDR1 reads KGHSH; CDR2 reads LQKENI.

V gene TRBV6-6 combines with J gene TRBJ1-4; D uncertain. V was pared by 8 bases and J by 8 bases, with 12 bases between. Per germline, CDR1 MNHNY and CDR2 SVGAGI (reference sequence). CDR3 length: 12 amino acids. CDR3 DNA: TGTGCCAGCGGAGACCCAAGGGAAAAACTGTTTTTT. Translated: CASGDPREKLFF.

The chain links TRBV4-2 to TRBJ2-3; a possible D gene is TRBD2 (6 bases). Germline assignment: CDR1 LGHNA and CDR2 YNFKEQ. The CDR3 length is 16 residues. V was cut by 5 bases and J by 1 base, with 16 bases left in between. This CDR3 is CASSFTSYSGTDTQYF. CDR3 sequence (DNA): TGTGCCAGCAGCTTCACTAGCTACTCTGGCACAGATACGCAGTATTTT.

This clone was observed many times. The J gene is TRBJ2-5, the V gene TRBV5-4; D not resolved. The J call may be mistaken, given a closer DNA end match to TRBJ2-7. The CDR3 has 13 amino acids. In germline, CDR1 is SGHNT, CDR2 YYREEE (reference sequence). CDR3 protein: CASSLSSIHEQYF. The CDR3 DNA reads as TGTGCCAGCAGCCTCTCCTCCATCCACGAGCAGTACTTC.

In this sample, this clone turned up a few times. The V call is TRBV28, the J call TRBJ2-7; 12 positions agree with TRBD2. The CDR3 consists of 16 residues. Looked up from germline, CDR1 is MDHEN and CDR2 is SYDVKM. Trimming removed 5 bases from V and 7 bases from J; junction bases left unmatched: 12. CDR3 region: CASSVPTSGRIFEQYF. Here the CDR3 DNA reads TGTGCCAGCAGTGTCCCGACTAGCGGGAGAATTTTTGAGCAGTACTTC.

This rearrangement joins TRBV4-2 to TRBJ2-1; TRBD2 matches 7 bases. Trimming removed 0 bases from V and 5 bases from J; junction bases left unmatched: 10. The V gene's germline CDR1 is LGHNA and CDR2 YNFKEQ. This CDR3 is 17 amino acids long. The CDR3 region is CASSQDTAREFHNEQFF. CDR3 nucleotide sequence: TGTGCCAGCAGCCAAGATACGGCGCGGGAGTTCCACAATGAGCAGTTCTTC.

The chain has TRBV7-9 and TRBJ2-5; D gene uncertain. The V gene's germline CDR1 is SEHNR and CDR2 FQNEAQ (reference sequence). The germline V and J ends were trimmed by 3 bases and 3 bases, with 8 bases remaining between them. There are 13 residues in the CDR3. This CDR3 is CASSFQEKETQYF. Written as DNA, the CDR3 is TGTGCCAGCAGCTTCCAGGAAAAAGAGACCCAGTACTTC.

The rearrangement links TRBV4-3 to TRBJ2-5, with D hard to call. The end of the DNA is better explained by TRBJ2-7, so the J call may be wrong. The V gene's germline CDR1 is LGHNA and CDR2 YSLEER. There are 18 residues in the CDR3. As DNA, the CDR3 is TGCGCCAGCAGCCAAGCAATGGAGTTGGGCCGGAGCTCCTACGAGCAGTACTTC. Protein sequence: CASSQAMELGRSSYEQYF.

The chain carries TRBV15 and TRBJ1-2; possibly TRBD1 for D (6 bases). Trimming left V 0 bases short and J 6 bases short, with 17 bases between. The CDR3 is 16 amino acids. Germline V CDR1 and CDR2: LNHNV, YYDKDF (reference sequence). The DNA for the CDR3 is TGTGCCACCAGCAGAGATCTAGGACAGCGAGGGAATGGCTACACCTTC. This gives the protein CATSRDLGQRGNGYTF.